Each of the 8 T cell receptor beta chains below was sequenced from the same sample in a study of T cell responses to AZD1222 COVID-19 vaccine. Some clones are missing from TCRdb's copy, which holds only in-frame ones; the method was immunoSEQ multiplex PCR. The sample contains 140,000 or so clones, about 90% of which appear only once. The sequences come from peripheral blood, collected 28 days after the second dose of the MenACWY control vaccine. The receptor source for this set is an adult who received the MenACWY meningococcal vaccine as a control.

The V call is TRBV30, the J call TRBJ2-4; no firm D call. This CDR3 region has 12 residues. V lost 2 bases, J lost 7 bases, and 9 bases lay in between. Germline assignment: CDR1 GTSNPN and CDR2 SVGIG (reference sequence). DNA for the CDR3: TGTGCCTGGAGTCCCTACAGTAACATTCAGTACTTC. This sequence encodes CAWSPYSNIQYF.

The chain joins TRBV3-1 (or the pseudogene TRBV3-2) to TRBJ1-1; D is possibly TRBD1 (6 bases). CDR3 length equals 12 residues. CDR1 and CDR2 (germline): LGHDT, YNNKEL (reference sequence). V lost 7 bases and J 1 base, leaving 7 bases between the germline ends. As DNA, the CDR3 is TGTGCCAGCACAGGGGAGAACACTGAAGCTTTCTTT. Its translation is CASTGENTEAFF.

The genes are TRBV18 and TRBJ1-1; TRBD1 aligns across 8 bases. This CDR3 spans 13 amino acids. Germline CDR1 and CDR2: KGHSH and LQKENI. V trimming: 4 bases; J trimming: 6 bases; junction bases outside the gene matches: 4. Written as DNA, the CDR3 is TGTGCCAGCTCACAAAAACAGGGGGCTGAAGCTTTCTTT. It encodes CASSQKQGAEAFF.

This rearrangement joins TRBV5-4 to TRBJ1-1; TRBD1 aligns across 11 bases. The germline CDR1 and CDR2 sequences are SGHNT and YYREEE (reference sequence). CDR3 size: 16 residues. J was trimmed by 0 bases and V by 3 bases; bases with no gene match: 4. This CDR3 is CASSSDRGPLNTEAFF. CDR3 bases: TGTGCCAGCAGCTCGGACAGGGGGCCGCTGAACACTGAAGCTTTCTTT.

The genes are TRBV19 and TRBJ1-1, with D possibly being TRBD1 (6 bases). The CDR3 consists of 13 residues. Germline CDR1 and CDR2: LNHDA and SQIVND (reference sequence). V was shortened by 3 bases and J by 8 bases, with 13 bases between the two germline ends. The CDR3 DNA reads as TGTGCCAGTAGTATGTACAGGGAGCGGGAAGCTTTCTTT. Its protein product is CASSMYREREAFF.

The chain joins TRBV6-6 to TRBJ2-5; D unresolved. This CDR3 spans 13 amino acids. Trimming pared 6 bases from V and 6 bases from J, leaving 14 bases between. Germline CDR1 MNHNY, CDR2 SVGAGI (reference sequence). In nucleotides, the CDR3 is TGTGCCAGCAGCCCCGGCCCCCCTCAGACCCAGTACTTC. Translation gives CASSPGPPQTQYF.

The chain couples TRBV14 to TRBJ2-1; unclear D gene. CDR1 is SGHDN and CDR2 is FVKESK in the germline V gene. Trimming removed 0 bases from V and 6 bases from J, with 6 bases in between. The CDR3 runs 13 residues. CDR3 residues: CASSQDWVNEQFF. The CDR3 DNA reads as TGTGCCAGCAGCCAAGATTGGGTCAATGAGCAGTTCTTC. The full variable domain, its missing parts supplied by reference TRBV14 and TRBJ2-1, is EAGVTQFPSHSVIEKGQTVTLRCDPISGHDNLYWYRRVMGKEIKFLLHFVKESKQDESGMPNNRFLAERTGGTYSTLKVQPAELEDSGVYFCASSQDWVNEQFFGPGTRLTVL.

This clone appeared a single time. The chain is built from TRBV7-3 and TRBJ2-2; tentatively, D is TRBD2 (5 bases). The germline V and J ends were trimmed by 1 base and 0 bases, with 9 bases remaining between them. Germline V gene lookup returns CDR1 SGHTA and CDR2 FQGTGA. The CDR3 has 16 amino acids. DNA of the CDR3: TGTGCCAGCAGCTTAATGTCCGGGACGAACACCGGGGAGCTGTTTTTT. Translating it yields CASSLMSGTNTGELFF. The complete variable domain, with remaining parts taken from reference TRBV7-3 and TRBJ2-2, reads GAGVSQTPSNKVTEKGKYVELRCDPISGHTALYWYRQSLGQGPEFLIYFQGTGAADDSGLPNDRFFAVRPEGSVSTLKIQRTERGDSAVYLCASSLMSGTNTGELFFGEGSRLTVL.